This TCR beta chain was recovered during a study of T cell responses to AZD1222 COVID-19 vaccine. Measured with immunoSEQ multiplex PCR; TCRdb has only the in-frame clones, and not every one. The table shows about 160,000 clones, with under 95% occurring only once. Germline V gene data show CDR1 as SNHLY and CDR2 as FYNNEI. The CDR3 is made up of 12 amino acids. With regard to this clone: A junction boundary mismatches the germline segment, possibly from a read error.

This sequence joins TRBV2 and TRBJ2-7; maybe TRBD2 (5 bases). The sample was peripheral blood, taken 28 days after the second AZD1222 dose. This receptor was obtained from an adult who received the AZD1222 COVID-19 vaccine. The CDR3 DNA follows: TGTGCCAGCAGTGAATCTATGGCTAGCTCGAACTTC. Translation gives CASSESMASSNF.